This T cell receptor beta chain was captured by sequencing in a study of PD-L1 blockade in urothelial cancer (TCRdb year 2017). With regard to the full study: All patients started therapy around 2014 and received atezolizumab 1,200 mg intravenously every 3 weeks. About 85% of the roughly 29 patients were males with bladder-origin urothelial cancer, and 18 of 29 reported a prior smoking history. Patients had an ECOG performance status of 0 or 1 and had received between 0 and 3 prior chemotherapy regimens. Blood samples were analyzed 3 weeks after the start of treatment (second dose) and 6 weeks after the start of treatment. Blood samples gave median yields of approximately 130,000 T cells and some 84,000 unique TCRs, along with a median clonality of about 0.084. An exploratory multi-omic analysis was conducted of the somatic, immune and clinical correlates of response to PD-L1 blockade with atezolizumab in urothelial cancer. Pretreatment tumor samples, along with matched peripheral blood collected serially before and after atezolizumab treatment, underwent TCR sequencing. Progression-free survival longer than 6 months counted as durable clinical benefit, and TCR features were additionally tested against both progression-free and overall survival. In the same patients, whole exome sequencing and RNA sequencing of pretreatment tumors were performed in addition to TCR sequencing. Durable clinical benefit was achieved by nine patients and was not achieved by 20 patients. Pretreatment blood TCR-seq was available for about 27 patients, at least one posttreatment blood collection was obtained for around 24 patients, and tumor TCR-seq was available for around 24 patients.

V drops 3 bases and J drops 8 bases, leaving 7 bases in between. The CDR3 runs 11 amino acids, cysteine and phenylalanine included. Only the CDR3 DNA is retained, 33 bases long and in frame from the first base. For CDR1 and CDR2, the germline V gene (reference sequence) lists LNHDA and SQIVND. Points the paper makes about the study in general: Greater expansion of tumor-associated TCR clones in peripheral blood 3 weeks after the start of treatment was observed in patients with durable benefit (n of about 22, p = 0.022). Improved progression-free and overall survival was found to be associated with pretreatment peripheral blood TCR clonality below the median. Because of the small sample size (n ≈ 30) and the many exploratory analyses performed, the results are intended to be regarded as hypothesis-generating.

For this clone: Its antigen target is currently unknown. Base-call qualities are not available, and no considerably larger clone is one nucleotide away.

To estimate absolute template abundance from read counts, synthetic TCR analog templates were spiked into each PCR. TCRbeta CDR3 regions were amplified from genomic DNA with bias-controlled V and J gene primers using the immunoSEQ assay. Sequencing of rearranged TCRbeta segments was performed at approximately 20X coverage. As for the authors' bioinformatics: Clustering was used to correct sequencing errors, and CDR3s were annotated against IMGT so that V, D and J genes could be assigned. Out-of-frame and stop-codon sequences were excluded, and only productive TCRbeta rearrangements were used in downstream analyses. Clonality was calculated as one minus the Shannon entropy normalized by the log of the number of unique productive sequences. Fisher's exact test with Benjamini-Hochberg correction, at a threshold of adjusted p below 0.01, was used to find clones that differed between time points or between blood and tumor. TCRdb holds this immuneACCESS table with in-frame rearrangements only. Some clones are missing; in checked studies, unresolved V genes explain under half, and the rest has no known cause. The D gene and trimming were derived from the DNA, and the V and J assignments and clone size from that table. The sample has about 90,000 clones on record, around four fifths of them singletons. Of the sample, approximately 8.4% falls within the top ten clones.

The label giving this sample's time point can be read as: peripheral blood 6 weeks after treatment start. The cohort comprised fewer than 35 patients with locally advanced or metastatic urothelial carcinoma treated at Memorial Sloan Kettering on a trial protocol. Peripheral blood mononuclear cells were collected pretreatment and during treatment, with between 1 and 8 total time points per patient. The Qiagen DNeasy Blood extraction kit was used to purify genomic DNA from total PBMCs and tumor samples. PBMCs were collected pretreatment and during treatment and were isolated and stored as previously described.

This sequence uses TRBV19 and TRBJ1-2; no D gene is confidently identified. This sequence originates from a man between 65 and 79 years old with urothelial cancer. This sample comprised PBMCs, obtained around atezolizumab (anti-PD-L1) treatment. The base sequence is TGTGCCAGTAGTATGACGGGGGGCTACACCTTC. This gives the protein CASSMTGGYTF.